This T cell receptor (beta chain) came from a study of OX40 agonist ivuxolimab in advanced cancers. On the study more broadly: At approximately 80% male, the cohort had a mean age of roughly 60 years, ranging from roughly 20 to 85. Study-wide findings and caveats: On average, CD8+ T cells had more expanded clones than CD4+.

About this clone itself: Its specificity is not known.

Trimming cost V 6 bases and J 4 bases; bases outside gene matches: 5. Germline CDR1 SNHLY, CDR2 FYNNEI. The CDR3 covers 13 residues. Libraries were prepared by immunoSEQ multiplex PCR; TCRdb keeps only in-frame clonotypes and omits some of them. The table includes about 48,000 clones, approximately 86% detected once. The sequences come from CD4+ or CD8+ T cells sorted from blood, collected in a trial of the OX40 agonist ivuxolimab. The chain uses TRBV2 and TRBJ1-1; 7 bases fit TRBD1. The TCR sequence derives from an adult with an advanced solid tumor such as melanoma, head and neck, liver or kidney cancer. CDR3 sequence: CASSQTGITEAFF. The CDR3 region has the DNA TGTGCCAGCAGCCAGACAGGGATCACTGAAGCTTTCTTT.